This is a list of T cell receptor beta chains from one sample in a study of breast tumors, draining lymph nodes, adjacent tissues. TCRdb re-derived calls from the multiplex PCR reads in MiXCR, one entry per CDR3 protein. The sample lists some 83,000 distinct CDR3 sequences, roughly a fifth occurring once. Sequencing was performed on axillary lymph node tissue. Receptor source: a female donor with breast cancer. Some clones in this sample may be carry-over from other donors' samples. CDR3s include the opening cysteine and the closing phenylalanine or tryptophan. Size is omitted from some rows. Given values are once, few, many or a class for expanded clones.

clone size | V gene | CDR3 protein
many | TRBV6-5 | CASSYSTGDRNTIYF
- | TRBV29-1 | CSVGASGRASDTQYF
many | TRBV7-3 | CASSIQGANYNEQFF
- | TRBV5-1 | CASSSRGANYNEQFF
many | TRBV6-5 | CASSYSQIAGGGEQFF
many | TRBV24-1 | CATSDDKGWEQYF
many | TRBV5-5 | CASSLAGVILDEQFF
many | TRBV5-4 | CASSLMGADQPQHF
many | TRBV4-1 | CASSQEWGERYEQYF
many | TRBV5-1 | CASSPDRVGQETQYF
many | TRBV11-2 | CASSLLAGGSGELFF
many | TRBV4-2 | CASSQARGEGAGELFF
- | TRBV20-1 | CSARGRGRHYGYTF